These 5 T cell receptor beta chains were sequenced from one sample in a study of cytomegalovirus exposure and HLA in healthy donors. Here immunoSEQ multiplex PCR was the method, and the copy in TCRdb shows in-frame clones only, minus some. The table shows over 150,000 clones, with around 96% occurring only once. The sequenced sample was PBMCs. Receptors originate from a woman aged 18-29 years in good health and CMV-seronegative.

This clone was seen once. The chain uses TRBV7-8 and TRBJ2-2; unclear D gene. The germline CDR1 and CDR2 sequences are SGHVS and FQNEAQ. The CDR3 extends over 14 amino acids. V was trimmed by 4 bases and J by 6 bases, leaving 12 bases between them. The CDR3 DNA follows: TGTGCCAGCAGCTACCCTTGGCCATCCGGGGAGCTGTTTTTT. It translates to CASSYPWPSGELFF. Supplemented by reference TRBV7-8 and TRBJ2-2, the full variable domain reads GAGVSQSPRYKVAKRGQDVALRCDPISGHVSLFWYQQALGQGPEFLTYFQNEAQLDKSGLPSDRFFAERPEGSVSTLKIQRTQQEDSAVYLCASSYPWPSGELFFGEGSRLTVL.

This clone was seen only a few times. The chain links TRBV7-2 to TRBJ1-2; tentatively, D is TRBD1 (6 bases). V was shortened by 5 bases and J by 2 bases, with 9 bases between the two germline ends. This CDR3 region has 13 residues. Germline lookup yields CDR1 SGHTA and CDR2 FQGNSA. The CDR3 here is CASSRDKNYGYTF. The DNA of the CDR3 is TGTGCCAGCAGCCGGGACAAAAACTATGGCTACACCTTC.

The rearrangement uses TRBV19 and TRBJ1-1; D perhaps matches TRBD1 (5 bases). CDR1 LNHDA and CDR2 SQIVND come from the germline V gene (reference sequence). Trimming stripped 5 bases from V and 11 bases from J, with 18 bases between. The CDR3 consists of 13 residues. CDR3 residues: CASSPGLGVVAFF. CDR3 DNA sequence: TGTGCCAGTAGTCCCGGGCTAGGGGTAGTGGCTTTCTTT.

V is TRBV6-5 and J is TRBJ1-2, with D possibly TRBD1 on 5 matching bases. Between the trimmed V and J ends, which lost 5 bases and 4 bases, there was a span of 11 bases. The CDR3 totals 13 residues. CDR1 is MNHEY and CDR2 is SVGAGI in the germline V gene. The CDR3, as DNA: TGTGCCAGCAGTCGACAGCCCTCCTATGGCTACACCTTC. Amino acid sequence: CASSRQPSYGYTF.

As DNA, the CDR3 is TGTGCCAGCAGGCCGACTAGCTCCAATGAGCAGTTCTTC. Its translation: CASRPTSSNEQFF. The gene calls are TRBV9 and TRBJ2-1; 7 bases agree with TRBD2. Germline CDR1 and CDR2: SGDLS and YYNGEE. This CDR3 region has 13 residues. Trimming at V came to 5 bases and at J to 6 bases, leaving 5 bases not matched to a gene.